This is a list of T cell receptor beta chains from one sample in a study of T cell responses to AZD1222 COVID-19 vaccine. Here immunoSEQ multiplex PCR was the method, and the copy in TCRdb shows in-frame clones only, minus some. The table has 80,000 or so clones, over 65% seen once. The specimen comprised peripheral blood, sampled 28 days after the second dose of the MenACWY control vaccine. The receptors derive from an adult who received the MenACWY meningococcal vaccine as a control. Both conserved end residues are part of each CDR3.

13 TRBJ2-7 TRBV3-1/TRBV3-2 CASSQTSGYEQYF
15 TRBJ2-7 TRBV5-1 CASSQGQGSSYEQYF
16 TRBJ1-4 TRBV28 CASSPLGETMKEKLFF
15 TRBJ1-5 TRBV28 CASSQDGVRGQPQHF
14 TRBJ1-1 TRBV2 CASTRTPSGTEAFF
15 TRBJ1-3 TRBV28 CASSLQGIAGNTIYF
15 TRBJ2-7 TRBV5-1 CASSLGGGGVYEQYF
15 TRBJ1-1 TRBV5-6 CASSRDRGMNTEAFF
13 TRBJ1-1 TRBV18 CASSHRENTEAFF
14 TRBJ2-3 TRBV5-1 CASSLGTSTDTQYF
12 TRBJ1-4 TRBV27 CASSLRGEKLFF
16 TRBJ2-1 TRBV7-9 CASSLAGTSGYNEQFF
14 TRBJ1-1 TRBV11-2 CASSLPFGGAEAFF
13 TRBJ1-3 TRBV18 CASSPPTEDTIYF
14 TRBJ1-2 TRBV2 CASGRLRTGDGYTF
15 TRBJ1-1 TRBV10-3 CAISESTGPNTEAFF
17 TRBJ2-5 TRBV5-1 CASSLDDAWGGQGTQYF
13 TRBJ2-5 TRBV5-1 CASSPITGETQYF
15 TRBJ2-1 TRBV24-1 CATSDRTGRINEQFF
13 TRBJ2-7 TRBV14 CASSFRRGGEQYF
16 TRBJ2-1 TRBV9 CASSPVGGPFVFEQFF
16 TRBJ1-1 TRBV30 CAWSGVQAGRGAEAFF